This T cell receptor beta chain emerged from a study of T cells in Graves' hyperthyroidism and ophthalmopathy. Findings and caveats of the study: The model predicted ophthalmopathy a median around six months before onset.

The CDR3 extends over 14 amino acids. Germline CDR1 MNHNS, CDR2 SASEGT. The germline V and J ends were trimmed by 6 bases and 0 bases, with 9 bases remaining between them. Researchers amplified the TCR beta CDR3 regions from RNA transcripts. The TCR CDR3 was amplified in a first-round RT-PCR using the HTBI primer set. TCRdb re-derived calls from the multiplex PCR reads in MiXCR, one entry per CDR3 protein. The table records fewer than 550,000 distinct CDR3 sequences, 15% to 19% of them present only once. This clonotype was counted at least ten times. Its antigen is undetermined. Clinical symptoms, serum thyroxine, TRAb, thyroid ultrasound and orbital computed tomography informed diagnoses. Out of over 9 ml of fresh peripheral blood came the PBMCs.

The chain combines TRBV6-1 with TRBJ2-1; the D is unclear. Material: blood. The source of this sequence is a woman between 18 and 30 years old with Graves' hyperthyroidism. CDR3 residues: CASRDARSYNEQFF. The CDR3 DNA is TGTGCCAGCAGGGATGCACGCTCCTACAATGAGCAGTTCTTC.